The 8 T cell receptor beta chains below all came from one sample that was sequenced in a study of T cells in women clearing cervical HPV infection. Method: immunoSEQ multiplex PCR; TCRdb's copy keeps in-frame clones and lacks some. Its clone listing holds about 48,000 clones. Specimen: blood buffy coat. The receptors originated from a woman aged 18-70 years with a cervical HPV16 infection that either progressed to CIN3+ or cleared (not recorded which).

A note on this clone: The read ends 3 residues before the CDR3 terminus; that terminus is restored from the germline J gene. This chain connects TRBV29-1 to TRBJ2-5, with TRBD2 identical over 8 bases. With 6 bases clipped from V and 5 bases from J, the junction kept 8 bases outside the gene matches. Germline loops: CDR1 SQVTM, CDR2 ANQGSEA. CDR3 length equals 13 residues. CDR3: CSVGAGASETQYF. CDR3 DNA (partial): TGCAGCGTGGGAGCGGGAGCGTCGGAGACC. Using reference TRBV29-1 and TRBJ2-5 for the parts outside the CDR3, the full variable domain is SAVISQKPSRDICQRGTSLTIQCQVDSQVTMMFWYRQQPGQSLTLIATANQGSEATYESGFVIDKFPISRPNLTFSTLTVSNMSPEDSSIYLCSVGAGASETQYFGPGTRLLVL.

A word on this clone: The sequenced fragment ends 3 residues before the CDR3 boundary, so the rest is inferred from the germline J gene. This chain uses TRBV5-1 with TRBJ2-3; D not resolved. The CDR3 is made up of 15 amino acids. V dropped 0 bases and J dropped 2 bases, with 10 bases sitting between them. Per the germline V gene, CDR1 is SGHRS and CDR2 is YFSETQ. CDR3 bases read: TGCGCCAGCAGCTTGGTTTGGCAGAACACAGATACG. Protein product: CASSLVWQNTDT. The full-length CDR3 reads as CASSLVWQNTDTQYF.

About this clone: The read ends 3 residues before the CDR3 terminus; that terminus is restored from the germline J gene. The chain recombines TRBV18 with TRBJ2-5, with 12 bases matching TRBD1. Germline trimming cut 0 bases from V and 4 bases from J; bases unmatched to any gene: 3. Germline V gives CDR1 KGHSH, CDR2 LQKENI. The CDR3 loop spans 16 amino acids. The part of the CDR3 DNA that was read is TGTGCCAGCTCACCACCCTCGGGACAGGGGGCAGAGACC. This encodes CASSPPSGQGAET. The entire CDR3 is CASSPPSGQGAETQYF.

About this clone: The read ends 3 residues early relative to the CDR3; the germline J gene fills the gap. The genes are TRBV28 and TRBJ1-4; possible D gene TRBD1, 6 bases. The CDR3 extends over 14 amino acids. Per the germline V gene, CDR1 is MDHEN and CDR2 is SYDVKM. V lost 6 bases to trimming and J lost 8 bases, with 16 bases between them. Here the CDR3 reads CASSILGTSEKLFF. CDR3 DNA (partial): TGTGCCAGCAGCATCCTCGGGACATCAGAAAAA.

Comments on this clone: Read coverage stops 3 residues before the CDR3 terminus; the germline J gene supplies the remainder. The rearrangement links TRBV30 to TRBJ1-4; D call uncertain. This CDR3 region has 13 residues. Trimming took off 0 bases at V and 8 bases at J, with 10 bases between the two ends. Germline CDR1 and CDR2: GTSNPN and SVGIG (reference sequence). The CDR3 DNA, read in part, is TGTGCCTGGAGTGTACTACTCCGGGAAAAA. This gives the protein CAWSVLLREK. The complete CDR3 sequence is CAWSVLLREKLFF.

Remarks on this clone: The missing CDR3 end, 3 residues past where the read stops, is filled in from the germline J gene. The gene calls are TRBV7-9 and TRBJ2-5; TRBD2 matches 8 bases. Germline CDR1 reads SEHNR; CDR2 reads FQNEAQ (reference sequence). The CDR3 has 15 amino acids. CDR3 region: CASSKPTSEGFTQYF. CDR3 DNA, as far as it was read: TGTGCCAGCAGCAAACCGACTAGCGAAGGGTTTACC.

In the case of this clone: The read halts 3 residues ahead of the CDR3 end, with the missing end drawn from the germline J gene. The V call is TRBV5-6, the J call TRBJ2-7; D possibly corresponds to TRBD2 (6 bases). The CDR3 is made up of 15 amino acids. Trimming cost V 1 base and J 3 bases, with 14 bases left between them. Germline lookup yields CDR1 SGHDT and CDR2 YYEEEE. Incomplete CDR3 DNA: TGTGCCAGCAGCTTGAGTGGCGGGGTCCACTACGAG. Translation gives CASSLSGGVHYE. The CDR3, in full, reads CASSLSGGVHYEQYF.

Concerning this clone: The read ends 3 residues shy of where the CDR3 ends; the end is completed using the germline J gene. V usage is TRBV5-6 and J usage is TRBJ2-3; the D gene is possibly TRBD2 (6 bases). With 5 bases removed from V and 3 bases from J, the gap between germline ends came to 10 bases. The CDR3 runs 13 residues. Germline CDR1 is SGHDT and CDR2 is YYEEEE. The CDR3 sequence is CASRASVTDTQYF. CDR3 DNA, as far as it was read: TGTGCCAGCAGGGCTAGCGTAACAGATACG.